A single sample gave rise to the 17 T cell receptor beta chains below, sequenced in a study of blood T cell repertoires in COVID-19. The repertoire was sequenced with immunoSEQ multiplex PCR; TCRdb's copy has only in-frame clones and lacks some. In the table there are over 200,000 clones, roughly 82% of which are singletons. The specimen was peripheral blood. These TCRs come from a man between 35 and 55 years old who had recovered from COVID-19.

The V call is TRBV7-7, the J call TRBJ2-3; 8 bases line up with TRBD2. There are 15 residues in the CDR3. From germline, CDR1 is SSHAT and CDR2 FNYEAQ (reference sequence). Losses at the gene ends were 4 bases for V and 1 base for J; bases not matched to a gene: 4. CDR3 sequence: CASSSSGSRTDTQYF. CDR3 sequence (DNA): TGTGCCAGCAGCTCCAGCGGGAGCCGCACAGATACGCAGTATTTT. The whole variable domain, filled in from reference TRBV7-7 and TRBJ2-3, reads GAGVSQSPRYKVTKRGQDVTLRCDPISSHATLYWYQQALGQGPEFLTYFNYEAQPDKSGLPSDRFSAERPEGSISTLTIQRTEQRDSAMYRCASSSSGSRTDTQYFGPGTRLTVL.

This chain links TRBV6-2 or TRBV6-3 with TRBJ1-2, with no clear D. V was trimmed by 5 bases and J by 2 bases, leaving 21 bases between them. CDR1 is MNHEY, CDR2 SVGEGT, per germline. This CDR3 is built from 17 residues. The chain's CDR3 is CASSLQAVILRNYGYTF. DNA for the CDR3: TGTGCCAGCAGTCTCCAGGCAGTCATTTTGCGAAACTATGGCTACACCTTC.

A few counts support this clone. The rearrangement joins TRBV27 to TRBJ2-3, with a possible D match to TRBD1 (5 bases). CDR3 size: 11 residues. The germline V gene encodes CDR1 MNHEY and CDR2 SMNVEV (reference sequence). V was clipped by 9 bases and J by 8 bases, with 12 bases between them. For the CDR3, the DNA is TGTGCCAGTACAGACAGCAGTACGCAGTATTTT. It is translated as CASTDSSTQYF.

V gene TRBV7-9 combines with J gene TRBJ1-2; D is uncertain. V was pared by 0 bases and J by 6 bases, with 11 bases between. The CDR3 has 14 residues. Per the germline V gene, CDR1 is SEHNR and CDR2 is FQNEAQ (reference sequence). CDR3 amino acids: CASSLAIDGNGYTF. CDR3 nucleotides: TGTGCCAGCAGCTTAGCTATCGACGGGAATGGCTACACCTTC. Full variable domain (missing parts from reference TRBV7-9 and TRBJ1-2): DTGVSQNPRHKITKRGQNVTFRCDPISEHNRLYWYRQTLGQGPEFLTYFQNEAQLEKSRLLSDRFSAERPKGSFSTLEIQRTEQGDSAMYLCASSLAIDGNGYTFGSGTRLTVV.

A single count supports this clone. The V call is TRBV10-3, the J call TRBJ2-5, with D tentatively TRBD1 (7 bases). The CDR3 extends over 16 amino acids. CDR1 is ENHRY, CDR2 SYGVKD, per germline. Trimming took 0 bases from V and 5 from J, leaving 16 bases between them. CDR3 residues: CAISESSQGGMETQYF. The CDR3, as DNA: TGTGCCATCAGTGAGTCGAGTCAGGGGGGAATGGAGACCCAGTACTTC.

The rearrangement joins TRBV27 to TRBJ2-3; TRBD2 agrees at 14 bases. The CDR3 is made up of 15 amino acids. CDR1 is MNHEY, CDR2 SMNVEV, per germline (reference sequence). Losses at the gene ends were 6 bases for V and 6 bases for J; bases not matched to a gene: 5. CDR3 amino acids: CASRAWTSGRDTQYF. The CDR3 bases are TGTGCCAGCAGAGCGTGGACTAGCGGGAGGGATACGCAGTATTTT.

This clone showed up just a few times. This chain links TRBV5-6 with TRBJ1-2; TRBD1 aligns across 7 bases. The ends lost 3 bases at V and 4 bases at J; junction bases unmatched: 9. The CDR3 spans 15 residues. CDR1 and CDR2 from the germline V gene are SGHDT and YYEEEE. The CDR3 is CASSSLTGTLYGYTF. In DNA, the CDR3 is TGTGCCAGCAGCTCCCTGACAGGGACCCTCTATGGCTACACCTTC.

DNA of the CDR3: TGCGCCAGCAGCTTGGCGACAGGGGGCTACTCTGGAAACACCATATATTTT. Its translation is CASSLATGGYSGNTIYF. The chain employs TRBV5-1 and TRBJ1-3; 10 bases fit TRBD1. Per the germline V gene, CDR1 is SGHRS and CDR2 is YFSETQ. The CDR3 covers 17 residues. The trim removed 0 bases at V and 0 bases at J, leaving 3 bases unmatched.

The chain is built from TRBV30 and TRBJ1-1, with 8 bases identical to TRBD1. The V segment lost 2 bases and the J segment 5 bases; nucleotides outside the gene matches: 10. Germline values: CDR1 GTSNPN, CDR2 SVGIG (reference sequence). The length of the CDR3 is 15 residues. The CDR3 sequence: CAWSPTGGAATEAFF. Here the CDR3 DNA reads TGTGCCTGGAGTCCAACAGGGGGGGCCGCAACTGAAGCTTTCTTT.

The V gene is TRBV27, the J gene TRBJ1-2; D is possibly TRBD1 (5 bases). Between the trimmed V and J ends, which lost 11 bases and 2 bases, there was a span of 21 bases. The CDR3 is 15 amino acids. Germline CDR1 is MNHEY and CDR2 is SMNVEV (reference sequence). Here the CDR3 DNA reads TGTGCCTGTGCCCGACTAGGGGTACGGAACTATGGCTACACCTTC. It translates to CACARLGVRNYGYTF.

This clone appeared once. The chain has TRBV15 and TRBJ1-2; D may be TRBD1 (6 bases). The CDR3 runs 15 residues. Germline values: CDR1 LNHNV, CDR2 YYDKDF (reference sequence). Trimming took 3 bases from V and 2 from J, leaving 13 bases between them. The CDR3 reads CATSSEVTGNYGYTF. The CDR3 bases are TGTGCCACCAGCAGCGAAGTTACAGGGAACTATGGCTACACCTTC.

The rearrangement uses TRBV7-2 and TRBJ2-3; TRBD2 matches 7 bases. With 5 bases clipped from V and 1 base from J, the junction kept 18 bases outside the gene matches. CDR3 size: 19 residues. Germline-derived CDR1 and CDR2 are SGHTA and FQGNSA. The DNA for the CDR3 is TGTGCCAGCAGCCCACGGGCAGGCCGGCCTAGCGGACGCACAGATACGCAGTATTTT. Protein product: CASSPRAGRPSGRTDTQYF.

J is TRBJ2-7 and V is TRBV5-4; 10 bases map to TRBD2. There are 14 residues in the CDR3. Germline V gene data show CDR1 as SGHNT and CDR2 as YYREEE (reference sequence). Losses at the gene ends were 2 bases for V and 7 bases for J; bases not matched to a gene: 6. The CDR3 protein is CASSLSGRAGEQYF. The CDR3 nucleotides are TGTGCCAGCAGCTTAAGCGGGAGGGCGGGTGAGCAGTACTTC.

The chain recombines TRBV5-1 with TRBJ2-7; 7 bases align to TRBD2. The V and J ends lost 7 bases and 0 bases, in that order; junction bases with no gene match: 7. Germline V gene data show CDR1 as SGHRS and CDR2 as YFSETQ. This CDR3 is built from 14 residues. The CDR3 loop is CASRGDPSSYEQYF. Here the CDR3 DNA reads TGCGCCAGCCGGGGGGACCCAAGCTCCTACGAGCAGTACTTC. Together with reference TRBV5-1 and TRBJ2-7, the CDR3 gives the full variable domain: KAGVTQTPRYLIKTRGQQVTLSCSPISGHRSVSWYQQTPGQGLQFLFEYFSETQRNKGNFPGRFSGRQFSNSRSEMNVSTLELGDSALYLCASRGDPSSYEQYFGPGTRLTVT.

This clone was seen just once. The chain employs TRBV5-4 and TRBJ1-3; the D gene is possibly TRBD1 (6 bases). Trimming removed 0 bases at V and 4 bases at J, with 11 bases between. Germline assignment: CDR1 SGHNT and CDR2 YYREEE (reference sequence). This CDR3 is built from 15 residues. The CDR3 DNA reads TGTGCCAGCAGCTTGGCAGGGGCGCTGGGAAACACCATATATTTT. Protein: CASSLAGALGNTIYF.

The V call is TRBV9, the J call TRBJ1-2, with TRBD1 matching over 8 bases. This CDR3 has 11 amino acids. From germline, CDR1 is SGDLS and CDR2 YYNGEE. The trim removed 7 bases at V and 6 bases at J, leaving 2 bases unmatched. The CDR3 region is CASGTGNGYTF. In DNA, the CDR3 is TGTGCCAGCGGGACAGGAAATGGCTACACCTTC.

The chain links TRBV6-5 to TRBJ1-4, with D maybe TRBD1 (5 bases). The germline CDR1 and CDR2 sequences are MNHEY and SVGAGI. Trimming took 6 bases from V and 6 from J, leaving 17 bases between them. This CDR3 has 15 residues. The CDR3 coding sequence is TGTGCCAGCAGAGCAACAGTGGCCAGGGATGAAAAACTGTTTTTT. Translated: CASRATVARDEKLFF.